This T cell receptor (beta chain) was identified in a study of regulatory T cells in long-lasting Graves disease. This clonotype was seen repeatedly, ten times or more. Its target is unknown. The TCR beta library used iRepertoire HTBI primers with Arm-PCR amplification of CDR3. TCRdb independently ran MiXCR on the multiplex PCR reads; one entry per CDR3 protein. Of about 290,000 distinct CDR3 sequences in the sample, 22% were seen once. Overall study findings and caveats: Newly diagnosed patients shared about a thousand public clonotypes; persistent patients shared around 2,500. TRBV28, TRBJ1-2 and TRBJ2-5 were favored in persistent disease. Tissue studied was limited to peripheral blood, excluding thyroid tissue.

Indicated time point: persistent/refractory GD, antithyroid drugs over 5 years with positive TRAb. RNA extracted from PBMCs served as the sequencing template. The CDR3 contains 15 residues. The V gene's germline CDR1 is DFQATT and CDR2 SNEGSKA (reference sequence). V was pared by 3 bases and J by 5 bases, with 10 bases of the junction left unmatched. The receptor comes from a female donor with Graves disease. The sequencing here drew on peripheral blood mononuclear cells (PBMCs), taken when the disease was refractory, from a patient treated with antithyroid drugs. V gene TRBV20-1 combines with J gene TRBJ1-1, with TRBD1 matching over 9 bases. The CDR3 protein is CSARYPGQGITEAFF. CDR3 sequence (DNA): TGCAGTGCTAGGTACCCGGGACAGGGAATTACTGAAGCTTTCTTT.